The T cell receptor (beta chain) described here comes from a study of CD8 T cells in ankylosing spondylitis (dated by TCRdb to about 2017). At the level of the whole study: To find TCR variants linked to disease, the study profiled T cell receptor beta repertoires in ankylosing spondylitis patients and healthy donors. Samples of peripheral blood were taken, and for ankylosing spondylitis patients, synovial fluid was collected as well. The full study cohort was made up of about two dozen ankylosing spondylitis patients and some 100 healthy donors.

The germline V gene specifies LGHNA as CDR1 and YNFKEQ as CDR2. Inclusive of the bounding cysteine and phenylalanine, the CDR3 is 14 residues long. CDR3 DNA is the only sequence kept; it has 42 bases, read in frame from the first base. V sheds 1 base and J sheds 13 bases, leaving 19 bases between their ends. TCRdb records Illumina HiSeq 2500 as the sequencer. TCR beta libraries were prepared by quantitative 5'-RACE with molecular barcodes. Turning to the authors' computational methods: A new computational method based on a probabilistic model of VDJ rearrangement was used to identify disease-linked TCR variants. TCRdb reworked the public reads: Q25 trimming with fastp, MiXCR clone assembly, productive beta chains retained. Entries are consolidated by CDR3 protein sequence, retaining the most common genes and DNA. The V and J calls were determined by TCRdb, not by the authors. The sample table contains 700,000 to 850,000 distinct CDR3 sequences; only one count was recorded for roughly 10% of them. The ten largest clones add up to under 0.6% of the sample.

This clonotype was observed at least ten times. The antigen it binds to is not known. No base quality values were provided; no much bigger clone lies one nucleotide off. What the study reported, not specific to this receptor: The disease-linked clones were reported as significantly enriched in matched synovial fluid samples from ankylosing spondylitis patients. A TCR beta motif made up of seven or eight highly homologous amino acid variants appeared to be characteristic of blood from ankylosing spondylitis patients. A CD8+ phenotype was shown by the disease-linked clones, which were found at relatively low frequencies in peripheral blood. Some motif variants had previously been reported in the synovial fluid and blood of reactive arthritis patients, which suggests shared mechanisms of disease initiation.

This receptor was identified in a male donor with ankylosing spondylitis. The rearrangement joined TRBV4-2 to TRBJ1-2, with the D gene not confidently named. What was sequenced was blood, either unsorted or a sorted T cell fraction (not recorded which). The CDR3 region reads CASSQAGNPARGTF. The DNA is TGTGCCAGCAGCCAAGCCGGGAATCCCGCCAGAGGCACCTTC.